A selection of T cell receptor beta chains follows, all from one sample in a study of T-cell reconstitution after alpha-beta-depleted transplantation in children. TCRdb itself ran the PCR reads through MiXCR, one entry per CDR3 protein. The repertoire holds tens of thousands of distinct CDR3 sequences, 4.9% seen once, with approximately 17% in the top ten. The sample consisted of PBMCs, mostly from graft donor cells, taken 180 days after TCRalphabeta/CD19-depleted stem cell transplant. These receptors originate from a boy younger than two who had a stem cell transplant for acute myeloid leukemia, so the T cells may come from the graft donor. Both conserved end residues are part of each CDR3. Each record gives: V gene, clone size, D gene, J gene, CDR3 DNA, CDR3 protein. D genes are given only for firm matches. Clone size is given as once, few, many, or a class for an expanded clone.

V: TRBV7-2
size: many
D: TRBD2
J: TRBJ2-5
DNA: TGTGCCAGCAGCTCCTCCGGGACTAGGGCGGAGACCCAGTACTTC
CDR3: CASSSSGTRAETQYF

V: TRBV5-4
size: many
D: .
J: TRBJ2-5
DNA: TGTGCCAGCCGAAGGAGGGATGAAGAGACCCAGTACTTC
CDR3: CASRRRDEETQYF

V: TRBV6-5
size: many
D: .
J: TRBJ2-5
DNA: TGTGCCAGCAGTTACTCGCCCAATGAGGGAGAGACCCAGTACTTC
CDR3: CASSYSPNEGETQYF

V: TRBV20-1
size: many
D: TRBD1
J: TRBJ1-5
DNA: TGCAGTGCTAGGGGGACAGGGACTAGCAATCAGCCCCAGCATTTT
CDR3: CSARGTGTSNQPQHF

V: TRBV20-1
size: many
D: TRBD2
J: TRBJ2-2
DNA: TGCAGTGCTAGGACTAGCGGGGGGTTCACCGGGGAGCTGTTTTTT
CDR3: CSARTSGGFTGELFF

V: TRBV10-3
size: many
D: TRBD1
J: TRBJ1-2
DNA: TGTGCCATCAGTTTCCAGGGGGCCGACTATGGCTACACCTTC
CDR3: CAISFQGADYGYTF

V: TRBV7-9
size: many
D: .
J: TRBJ2-5
DNA: TGTGCCAGCAGCTTAAGCTGGGAGACCCAGTACTTC
CDR3: CASSLSWETQYF

V: TRBV14
size: many
D: .
J: TRBJ2-3
DNA: TGTGCCAGCAGCCAAGAGAGGTATACGCAGTATTTT
CDR3: CASSQERYTQYF

V: TRBV11-1
size: many
D: TRBD1
J: TRBJ2-7
DNA: TGTGCCAGCAGGGGACAGGGACCCAACGAGCAGTACTTC
CDR3: CASRGQGPNEQYF

V: TRBV7-2
size: many
D: .
J: TRBJ1-6
DNA: TGTGCCAGCAGCTTAGAGGGGGATTCACCCCTCCACTTT
CDR3: CASSLEGDSPLHF

V: TRBV11-2
size: many
D: .
J: TRBJ2-1
DNA: TGTGCCAGCAGGTGGGATCGGAACTACTACAATGAGCAGTTCTTC
CDR3: CASRWDRNYYNEQFF

V: TRBV7-8
size: many
D: .
J: TRBJ2-5
DNA: TGTGCCAGCAGCCCGGTCGTGAGGGGCAGGGCTCAAGAGACCCAGTACTTC
CDR3: CASSPVVRGRAQETQYF

V: TRBV29-1
size: many
D: .
J: TRBJ1-1
DNA: TGCAGCGTTGAACGTAGGGGGAACACTGAAGCTTTCTTT
CDR3: CSVERRGNTEAFF

V: TRBV4-1
size: many
D: TRBD2
J: TRBJ2-5
DNA: TGCGCCAGCAGCCAAGATAGGACTAGTAGGTTTCGCGCAAAATCGGAAGAGACCCAGTACTTC
CDR3: CASSQDRTSRFRAKSEETQYF

V: TRBV12-3/TRBV12-4
size: many
D: .
J: TRBJ2-7
DNA: TGTGCCAGCAGTTTTCTTGTGTTGGACGGATACAGCTACGAGCAGTACTTC
CDR3: CASSFLVLDGYSYEQYF

V: TRBV7-2
size: many
D: .
J: TRBJ2-2
DNA: TGTGCCAGCAGCTTAGTCCATCGGCGGGGATCCGGGGAGCTGTTTTTT
CDR3: CASSLVHRRGSGELFF

V: TRBV5-1
size: many
D: .
J: TRBJ2-2
DNA: TGCGCCAGTAGAACAGGGCCGTACACCGGGGAGCTGTTTTTT
CDR3: CASRTGPYTGELFF

V: TRBV24-1
size: many
D: .
J: TRBJ2-2
DNA: TGTGCCACCAGTGCTCGAGGGCGGTCCGGGGAGCTGTTTTTT
CDR3: CATSARGRSGELFF

V: TRBV6-5
size: many
D: .
J: TRBJ2-6
DNA: TGTGCCAGCAGTTACGGGGCCGGGGCCAACGTCCTGACTTTC
CDR3: CASSYGAGANVLTF

V: TRBV11-3
size: many
D: .
J: TRBJ2-7
DNA: TGTGCCAGCAGCTTAGGTAACAGGAACTACGAGCAGTACTTC
CDR3: CASSLGNRNYEQYF